This T cell receptor beta chain was sequenced during a study of T cell repertoires in cytomegalovirus infection (dated by TCRdb to the late 2010s). The study in broad terms: Donor HLA type was relevant to the analysis, as public TCR beta signatures indicated carriage of CMV infection together with the matching HLA type.

This clonotype was picked up a small number of times. The antigen it binds to is not known. The record has no base qualities; no much larger clone is one base away. Overall results and qualifications from the work: The ex vivo response was dominated by HLA-C-restricted CMV-specific TCR beta clonotypes, which also provided the single most frequent clonotype in two of eight donors. Carriers of CMV infection plus the relevant HLA type were discriminated by the cumulative frequency of public TCR beta family members in the study cohort and in an independent roughly 370-donor cohort.

CDR1 and CDR2, per the germline V gene, are MNHNS and SASEGT. Compared with germline, V lacks 8 bases and J lacks 3 bases; bases without a gene match: 9. The CDR3 has 15 amino acids, counting the end cysteine and phenylalanine. Of the read, only the CDR3 DNA is kept; its 45 bases are in frame from base 1. These reads were obtained on an Illumina HiSeq 1500. TCRdb cleaned the public reads at Q25 with fastp, built clones with MiXCR and kept in-frame beta chains. Rows with one shared CDR3 protein collapse into an entry with the most common genes and DNA. In this sample the table shows about 740,000 distinct CDR3 sequences, about 40% of which occur a single time. More than 2.5% of the sample is in the top ten clones.

This clonotype was sampled from a human donor in good health (CMV status not recorded). Some clones in this sample may be carry-over from other donors' samples. The chain is assembled from TRBV6-1 and TRBJ2-1; the central 8 bases match TRBD2. The specimen was PBMCs. The sequenced DNA: TGTGCCAGCGTACGGGCGGGAGGTATCTACAATGAGCAGTTCTTC. It specifies CASVRAGGIYNEQFF.